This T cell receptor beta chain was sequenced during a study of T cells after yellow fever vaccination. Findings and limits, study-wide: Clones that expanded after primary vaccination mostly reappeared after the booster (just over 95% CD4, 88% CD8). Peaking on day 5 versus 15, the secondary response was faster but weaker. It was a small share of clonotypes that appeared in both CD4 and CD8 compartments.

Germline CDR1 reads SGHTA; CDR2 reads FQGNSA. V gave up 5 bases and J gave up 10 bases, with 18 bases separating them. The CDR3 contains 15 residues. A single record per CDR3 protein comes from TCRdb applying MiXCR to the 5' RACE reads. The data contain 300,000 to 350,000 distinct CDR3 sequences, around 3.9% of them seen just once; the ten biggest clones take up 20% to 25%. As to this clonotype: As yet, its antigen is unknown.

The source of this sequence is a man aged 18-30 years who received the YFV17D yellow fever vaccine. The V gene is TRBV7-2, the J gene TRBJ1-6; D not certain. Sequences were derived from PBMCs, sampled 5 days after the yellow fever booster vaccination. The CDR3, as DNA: TGTGCCAGCAGCGCTCGGACGCGGACCAGGTCACCCCTCCACTTT. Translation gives CASSARTRTRSPLHF.